This paragraph covers one TCR beta chain sequence. All patients were treatment-naive before thyroid surgery. This record comes from a study of metastatic and nonmetastatic thyroid tumors. The CDR3 consists of 18 residues. Germline values: CDR1 KGHDR, CDR2 SFDVKD. The V and J ends lost 3 bases and 0 bases, in that order; junction bases with no gene match: 7. Through MiXCR, TCRdb re-clonotyped the PCR reads. Among about 35,000 clones listed, roughly a third were seen once. This clonotype was obtained from a female donor with papillary thyroid cancer or a benign thyroid nodule (not recorded which). Some clones in this sample may be carry-over from other donors' samples. The genes are TRBV24-1 and TRBJ2-2; 9 bases agree with TRBD2. The sample comprised tumor tissue. The CDR3 protein is CATSDPPASGTNTGELFF. The DNA of the CDR3 is TGTGCCACCAGTGATCCGCCCGCTAGCGGGACGAACACCGGGGAGCTGTTTTTT.